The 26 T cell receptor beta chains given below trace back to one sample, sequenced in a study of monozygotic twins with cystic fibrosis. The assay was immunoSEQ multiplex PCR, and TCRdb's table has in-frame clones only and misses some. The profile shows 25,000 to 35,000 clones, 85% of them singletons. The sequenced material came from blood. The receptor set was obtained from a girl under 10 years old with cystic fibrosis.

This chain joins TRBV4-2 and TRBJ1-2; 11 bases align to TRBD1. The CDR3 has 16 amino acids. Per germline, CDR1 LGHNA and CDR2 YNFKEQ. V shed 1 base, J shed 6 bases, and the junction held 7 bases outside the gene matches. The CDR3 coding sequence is TGTGCCAGCAGCCAAGGAGTCGGACAGGGGGCGCATGGCTACACCTTC. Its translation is CASSQGVGQGAHGYTF.

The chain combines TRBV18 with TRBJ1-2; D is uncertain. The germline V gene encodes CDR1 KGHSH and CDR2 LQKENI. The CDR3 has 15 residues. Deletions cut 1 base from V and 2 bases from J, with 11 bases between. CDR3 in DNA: TGTGCCAGCTCACCACTTCCTAAGGAGAACTATGGCTACACCTTC. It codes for CASSPLPKENYGYTF. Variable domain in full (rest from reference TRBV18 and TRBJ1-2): NAGVMQNPRHLVRRRGQEARLRCSPMKGHSHVYWYRQLPEEGLKFMVYLQKENIIDESGMPKERFSAEFPKEGPSILRIQQVVRGDSAAYFCASSPLPKENYGYTFGSGTRLTVV.

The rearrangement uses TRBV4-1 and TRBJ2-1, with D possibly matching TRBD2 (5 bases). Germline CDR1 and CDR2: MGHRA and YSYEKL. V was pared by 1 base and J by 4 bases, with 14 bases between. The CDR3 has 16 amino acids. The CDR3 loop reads CASSQGAEGRYNEQFF. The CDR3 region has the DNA TGCGCCAGCAGCCAAGGGGCCGAGGGCCGGTACAATGAGCAGTTCTTC.

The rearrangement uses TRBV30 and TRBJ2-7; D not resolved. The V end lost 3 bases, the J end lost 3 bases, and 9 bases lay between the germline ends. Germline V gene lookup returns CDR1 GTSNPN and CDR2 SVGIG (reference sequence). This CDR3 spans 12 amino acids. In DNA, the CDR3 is TGTGCCTGGAGACGAAACCTCTACGAGCAGTACTTC. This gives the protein CAWRRNLYEQYF.

This chain's CDR3 is CASSQDRTAYGYTF. Written as DNA, the CDR3 is TGTGCCAGCAGCCAAGATAGGACAGCCTATGGCTACACCTTC. The chain combines TRBV4-2 with TRBJ1-2, with a weak D call TRBD1 (6 bases). V was pared by 0 bases and J by 4 bases, with 9 bases between. Looked up from germline, CDR1 is LGHNA and CDR2 is YNFKEQ. This CDR3 region has 14 residues.

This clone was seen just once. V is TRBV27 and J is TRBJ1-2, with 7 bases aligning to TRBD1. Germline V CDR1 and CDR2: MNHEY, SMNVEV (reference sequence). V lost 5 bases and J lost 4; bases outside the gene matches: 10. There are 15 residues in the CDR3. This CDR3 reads CASSTGPGQSYGYTF. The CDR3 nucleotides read TGTGCCAGCAGTACAGGCCCGGGACAGTCCTATGGCTACACCTTC.

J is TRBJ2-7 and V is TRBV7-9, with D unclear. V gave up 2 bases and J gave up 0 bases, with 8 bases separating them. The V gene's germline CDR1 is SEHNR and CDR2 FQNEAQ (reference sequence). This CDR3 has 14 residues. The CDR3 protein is CASSLFGTSYEQYF. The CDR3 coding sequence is TGTGCCAGCAGCTTATTTGGAACCTCCTACGAGCAGTACTTC.

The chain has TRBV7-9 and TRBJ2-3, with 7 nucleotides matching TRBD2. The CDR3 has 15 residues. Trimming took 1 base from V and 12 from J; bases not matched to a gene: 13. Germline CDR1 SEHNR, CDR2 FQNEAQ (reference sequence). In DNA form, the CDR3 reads TGTGCCAGCAGCTTAGTAGTCATCGGGCGGGAGTCTCAGTATTTT. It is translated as CASSLVVIGRESQYF.

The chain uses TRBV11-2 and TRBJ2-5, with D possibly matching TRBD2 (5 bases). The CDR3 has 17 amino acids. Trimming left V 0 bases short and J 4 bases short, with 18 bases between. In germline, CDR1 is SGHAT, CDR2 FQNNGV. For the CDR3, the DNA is TGTGCCAGCAGCTTAGATCTCGCTAGATTGGGAGTAGAGACCCAGTACTTC. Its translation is CASSLDLARLGVETQYF.

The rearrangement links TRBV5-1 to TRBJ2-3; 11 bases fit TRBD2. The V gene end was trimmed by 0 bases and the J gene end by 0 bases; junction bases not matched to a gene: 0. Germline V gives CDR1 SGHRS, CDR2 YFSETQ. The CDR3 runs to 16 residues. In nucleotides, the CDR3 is TGCGCCAGCAGCTTGGGACTAGCGGGGAGCACAGATACGCAGTATTTT. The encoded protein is CASSLGLAGSTDTQYF.

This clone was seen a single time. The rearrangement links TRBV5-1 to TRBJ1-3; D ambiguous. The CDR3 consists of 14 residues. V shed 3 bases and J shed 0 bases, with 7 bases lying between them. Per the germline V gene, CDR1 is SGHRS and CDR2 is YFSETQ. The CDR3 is CASSSGSSGNTIYF. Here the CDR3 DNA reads TGCGCCAGCAGCTCTGGGTCCTCTGGAAACACCATATATTTT.

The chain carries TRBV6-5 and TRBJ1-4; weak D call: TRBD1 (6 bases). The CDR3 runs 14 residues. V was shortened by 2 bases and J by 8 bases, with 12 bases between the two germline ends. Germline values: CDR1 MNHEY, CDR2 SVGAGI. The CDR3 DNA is TGTGCCAGCAGTTACGAAGGGGGGCACGAAAAACTGTTTTTT. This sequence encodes CASSYEGGHEKLFF.

CDR3 sequence reads: CASSSGQSYEQYF. CDR3 sequence (DNA): TGTGCCAGCAGTTCGGGACAGTCCTACGAGCAGTACTTC. The chain employs TRBV2 and TRBJ2-7; 7 bases fit TRBD1. The germline V gene has CDR1 SNHLY and CDR2 FYNNEI. This CDR3 contains 13 residues. Trimming at V came to 5 bases and at J to 1 base, leaving 2 bases not matched to a gene.

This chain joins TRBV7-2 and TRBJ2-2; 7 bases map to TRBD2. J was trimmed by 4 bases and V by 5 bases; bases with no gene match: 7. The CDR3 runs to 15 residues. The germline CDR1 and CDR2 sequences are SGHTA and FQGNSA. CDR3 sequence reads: CASSPSGTTTGELFF. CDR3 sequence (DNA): TGTGCCAGCAGCCCCTCCGGGACTACCACCGGGGAGCTGTTTTTT.

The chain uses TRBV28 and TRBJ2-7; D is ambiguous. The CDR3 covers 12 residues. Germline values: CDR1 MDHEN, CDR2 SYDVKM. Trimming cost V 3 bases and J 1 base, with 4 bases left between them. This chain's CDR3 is CASSFPSYEQYF. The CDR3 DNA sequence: TGTGCCAGCAGTTTTCCTTCCTACGAGCAGTACTTC.

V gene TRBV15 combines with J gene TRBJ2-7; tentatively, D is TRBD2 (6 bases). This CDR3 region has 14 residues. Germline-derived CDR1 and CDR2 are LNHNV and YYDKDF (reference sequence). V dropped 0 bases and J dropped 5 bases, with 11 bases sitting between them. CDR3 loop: CATSREEGWDEQYF. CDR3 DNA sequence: TGTGCCACCAGCAGAGAGGAGGGGTGGGACGAGCAGTACTTC.

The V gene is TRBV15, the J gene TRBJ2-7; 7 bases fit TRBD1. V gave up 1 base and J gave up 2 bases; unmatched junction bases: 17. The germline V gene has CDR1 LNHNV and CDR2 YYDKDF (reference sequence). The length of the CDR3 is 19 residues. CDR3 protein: CATSRAPGQRITRAYEQYF. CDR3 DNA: TGTGCCACCAGCAGAGCTCCGGGACAGCGGATAACTAGGGCCTACGAGCAGTACTTC.

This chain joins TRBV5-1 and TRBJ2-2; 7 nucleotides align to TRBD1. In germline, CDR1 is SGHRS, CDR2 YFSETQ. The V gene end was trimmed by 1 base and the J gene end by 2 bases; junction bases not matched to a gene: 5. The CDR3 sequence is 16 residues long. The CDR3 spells CASSLRQGPNTGELFF. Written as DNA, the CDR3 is TGCGCCAGCAGCTTGAGACAGGGACCCAACACCGGGGAGCTGTTTTTT.

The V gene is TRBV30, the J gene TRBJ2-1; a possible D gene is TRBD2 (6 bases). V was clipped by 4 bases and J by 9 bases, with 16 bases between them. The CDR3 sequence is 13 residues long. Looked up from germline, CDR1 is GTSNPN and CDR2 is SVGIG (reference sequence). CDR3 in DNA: TGTGCCTGGAATCTGGCTAGCGAGGGTGAGCAGTTCTTC. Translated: CAWNLASEGEQFF.

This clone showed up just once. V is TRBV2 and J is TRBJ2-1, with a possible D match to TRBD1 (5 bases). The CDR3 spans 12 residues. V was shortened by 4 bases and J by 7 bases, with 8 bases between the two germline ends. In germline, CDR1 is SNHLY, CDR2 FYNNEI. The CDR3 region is CASSGQSNEQFF. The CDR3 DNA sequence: TGTGCCAGCAGTGGACAGTCAAATGAGCAGTTCTTC.

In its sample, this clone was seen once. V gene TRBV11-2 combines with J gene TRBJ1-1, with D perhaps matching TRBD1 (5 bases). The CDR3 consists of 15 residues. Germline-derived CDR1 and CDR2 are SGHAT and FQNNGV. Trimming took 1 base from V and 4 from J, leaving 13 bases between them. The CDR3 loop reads CASSLGDLFITEAFF. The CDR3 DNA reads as TGTGCCAGCAGCTTAGGGGACCTATTTATCACTGAAGCTTTCTTT.

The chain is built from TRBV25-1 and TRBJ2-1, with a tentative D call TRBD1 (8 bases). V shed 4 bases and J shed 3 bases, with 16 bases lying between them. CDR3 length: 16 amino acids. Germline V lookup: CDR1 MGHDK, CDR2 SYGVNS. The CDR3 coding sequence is TGTGCCAGCAGTGGAGCGGGACAGGAGTACTACAATGAGCAGTTCTTC. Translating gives CASSGAGQEYYNEQFF.

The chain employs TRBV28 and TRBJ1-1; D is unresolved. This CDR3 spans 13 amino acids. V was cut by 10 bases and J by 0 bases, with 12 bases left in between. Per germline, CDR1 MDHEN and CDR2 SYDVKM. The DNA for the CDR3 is TGTGCCACTCGCCGTACAGTGAACACTGAAGCTTTCTTT. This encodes CATRRTVNTEAFF.

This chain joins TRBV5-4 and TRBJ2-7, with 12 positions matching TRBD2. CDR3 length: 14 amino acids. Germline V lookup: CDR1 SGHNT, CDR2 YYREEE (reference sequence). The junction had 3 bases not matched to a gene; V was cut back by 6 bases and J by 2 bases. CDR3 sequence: CASNRLAGAYEQYF. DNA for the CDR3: TGTGCCAGCAACAGACTAGCGGGAGCCTACGAGCAGTACTTC.

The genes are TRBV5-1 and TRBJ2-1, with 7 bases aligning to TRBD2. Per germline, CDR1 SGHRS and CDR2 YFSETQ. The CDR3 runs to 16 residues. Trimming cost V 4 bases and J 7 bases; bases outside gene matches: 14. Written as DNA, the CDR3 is TGCGCCAGCAGCCTTCGGCCGGCGGGAGACGATAATGAGCAGTTCTTC. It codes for CASSLRPAGDDNEQFF.

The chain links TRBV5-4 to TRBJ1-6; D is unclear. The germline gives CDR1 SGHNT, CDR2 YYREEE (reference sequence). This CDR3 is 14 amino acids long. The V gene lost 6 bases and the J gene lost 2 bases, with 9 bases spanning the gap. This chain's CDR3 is CASNSGAYNSPLHF. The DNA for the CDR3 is TGTGCCAGCAACTCTGGGGCCTATAATTCACCCCTCCACTTT. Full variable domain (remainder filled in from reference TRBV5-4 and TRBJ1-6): ETGVTQSPTHLIKTRGQQVTLRCSSQSGHNTVSWYQQALGQGPQFIFQYYREEENGRGNFPPRFSGLQFPNYSSELNVNALELDDSALYLCASNSGAYNSPLHFGNGTRLTVT.